A selection of T cell receptor beta chains follows, all from one sample in a study of T cells in Graves' hyperthyroidism and ophthalmopathy. One entry per CDR3 protein results from TCRdb running MiXCR on the multiplex PCR reads. The sample contains hundreds of thousands of distinct CDR3 sequences, approximately 40% of which appear only once. Sequencing input: blood. The receptors here all came from a woman aged 40 to 50 with Graves' hyperthyroidism. Each CDR3 is given with its conserved first and last residue. A D gene is named only where the DNA matches it firmly. Only part of the rows carry a size: once, few, many, or a class if the clone is expanded.

>many|TRBV7-6|TRBJ1-1|NA|13
TGTGCCAGCAGCCTAACCGACGGAACTGAAGCTTTCTTT
CASSLTDGTEAFF
>few|TRBV25-1|TRBJ1-6|NA|17
TGTGCCAGCAGTTTAGAGGTGAAGGGTTATTATAATTCACCCCTCCACTTT
CASSLEVKGYYNSPLHF
>few|TRBV6-2/TRBV6-3|TRBJ1-1|NA|14
TGTGCCAGCAGTTTACCCGACATGAACACTGAAGCTTTCTTT
CASSLPDMNTEAFF
>few|TRBV7-2|TRBJ1-1|TRBD1|14
TGTGCCAGCAGCCCCTCCCCAACGGACAGGGTTGCTTTCTTT
CASSPSPTDRVAFF
>many|TRBV20-1|TRBJ2-2|TRBD1|15
TGCAGTGCCCCGGCACAGGGGGGGAACACCGGGGAGCTGTTTTTT
CSAPAQGGNTGELFF
>many|TRBV6-6|TRBJ1-2|TRBD1|15
TGTGCCGGGACAGCAGTTACAGGGGGCGGGGCTGGCTACACCTTC
CAGTAVTGGGAGYTF
>many|TRBV7-2|TRBJ1-3|NA|12
TGTGCCAGCCGGGAATCCGGAAACACCATATATTTT
CASRESGNTIYF
>few|TRBV7-9|TRBJ1-1|NA|14
TGTGCCAGCAGCTTAGCCCAGGGTCACACTGAAGCTTTCTTT
CASSLAQGHTEAFF
>NA|TRBV7-9|TRBJ1-5|TRBD1|17
TGTGCCAGCCGCGAGGGGGCAGTTCTCCGTAGCAATCAGCCCCAGCATTTT
CASREGAVLRSNQPQHF
>many|TRBV7-2|TRBJ2-7|NA|13
TGTCGCTCGTGGGGGAAAGTGTTCGACGAGCGGTACTTC
CRSWGKVFDERYF
>many|TRBV10-3|TRBJ1-1|NA|14
TGTGCCATCAGTGAGCGGCAGGGAGAGACTGAAGCTTTCTTT
CAISERQGETEAFF
>many|TRBV7-9|TRBJ1-1|TRBD1|14
TGTGCCAGCCTGGGACAGGGAGTTTCCACTGAAGCTTTCTTT
CASLGQGVSTEAFF
>NA|TRBV7-2|TRBJ1-2|TRBD1|16
TGTGCCAGCAGTTTATGGACAGGCAGCTTTCGGTATGGCTACACCTTC
CASSLWTGSFRYGYTF
>many|TRBV24-1|TRBJ1-1|NA|12
TGTGCCACCAGTGCCACGGGGGCTGAAGCTTTCTTT
CATSATGAEAFF
>NA|TRBV7-2|TRBJ1-1|NA|12
TGTGCCAGCAGCCCAGGGGTTCGAGGAGCTTTCTTT
CASSPGVRGAFF
>many|TRBV20-1|TRBJ1-2|NA|12
TGCAGTGCTAGGTCCGGGTCCGGTGGCTACACCTTC
CSARSGSGGYTF
>many|TRBV2|TRBJ1-5|NA|14
TGTGCCAGCAAGGGCGTAGGGGGGCCTCAGCCCCAGCATTTT
CASKGVGGPQPQHF
>NA|TRBV10-3|TRBJ2-6|TRBD2|18
TGTGCCAGCTCACCGGCAAGCGGGGGACCCTCTGGGGCCAACGTCCTGACTTTC
CASSPASGGPSGANVLTF
>NA|TRBV10-3|TRBJ1-1|NA|13
TGTGCCAGCAGTTCCTACAAGAACACTGAAGCTTTCTTT
CASSSYKNTEAFF
>many|TRBV5-5|TRBJ1-5|NA|14
TGTGCCAGCAGCTCAAGACCGACGGGACAGCCCCAGCATTTT
CASSSRPTGQPQHF
>NA|TRBV4-3|TRBJ2-7|NA|16
TGCGCCAGCAGCCAAGACTTTAGGACTTTACCCTACGAGCAGTACTTC
CASSQDFRTLPYEQYF
>once|TRBV20-1|TRBJ2-3|NA|12
TGCAGTGCTAGAGGGGAGAGGGATACGCAGTATTTT
CSARGERDTQYF
>many|TRBV20-1|TRBJ1-1|NA|11
TGCAGTGCACTGTGGAACACTGAAGCTTTCTTT
CSALWNTEAFF
>NA|TRBV6-5|TRBJ2-5|NA|16
TGTGCCAGCAGTTACTCCTTTTCCGGGCAAGGAGAGAACCAGTACTTC
CASSYSFSGQGENQYF
>many|TRBV2|TRBJ2-2|NA|12
TGTGCCAGTAAACGGGACACCGGGGAGCTGTTTTTT
CASKRDTGELFF
>NA|TRBV12-3/TRBV12-4|TRBJ2-7|TRBD1|15
TGTGCCAGCAGCGGTGACAGGGGAGAAACCTACGAGCAGTACTTC
CASSGDRGETYEQYF
>many|TRBV29-1|TRBJ1-5|NA|14
TGCAGCGTTGTCCTAGGGTTTGCACATCAGCCCCAGCATTTT
CSVVLGFAHQPQHF
>NA|TRBV7-2|TRBJ1-4|NA|18
TGTGCCAGCAGCCAGCCGGTCGGTAGCGGGGGGGTGGGGGAAAAACTGTTTTTT
CASSQPVGSGGVGEKLFF
>many|TRBV2|TRBJ2-7|TRBD1|16
TGTGCCAGCAGTGACTACGGGACAGGAGCCGCCTACGAGCAGTACTTC
CASSDYGTGAAYEQYF
>few|TRBV6-5|TRBJ1-3|NA|16
TGTGCCAGCACCTTCGGACAGTTCGCATCTGGAAACACCATATATTTT
CASTFGQFASGNTIYF
>NA|TRBV7-2|TRBJ2-1|TRBD2|16
TGTGCCAGCAGCTTGACTAGCGGGGGGGCTCTCAATGAGCAGTTCTTC
CASSLTSGGALNEQFF
>NA|TRBV7-9|TRBJ1-1|TRBD1|14
TGTGCCAGCAGCCCGGGACAGGGGGCAGACGGAGCTTTCTTT
CASSPGQGADGAFF
>NA|TRBV11-2|TRBJ1-2|TRBD1|16
TGTGCCAGCAGCTTGTTCTTGGGACAGAGCAACTATGGCTACACCTTC
CASSLFLGQSNYGYTF
>NA|TRBV12-3/TRBV12-4|TRBJ2-7|NA|16
TGTGCCAGCAGTCCCCGGGGGTCAGGGGGGTCCTACGAGCAGTACTTC
CASSPRGSGGSYEQYF
>many|TRBV7-2|TRBJ2-7|NA|12
TGTGCCAGCAGCCCCTCAATTTACGAGCAGTACTTC
CASSPSIYEQYF
>few|TRBV6-6|TRBJ1-3|TRBD1|14
TGTGCCAGCAGTCCGACAGGGGTCGGAAACACCATATATTTT
CASSPTGVGNTIYF
>NA|TRBV12-3/TRBV12-4|TRBJ2-2|NA|15
TGTGCCAGCAGTCCCCGGGACTGGAACACCGGGGAGCTGTTTTTT
CASSPRDWNTGELFF
>NA|TRBV19|TRBJ1-1|NA|11
TGTGCCAGCCACCGGGACACTGAAGCTTTCTTT
CASHRDTEAFF
>many|TRBV10-3|TRBJ2-6|NA|16
TGTGCCATCAGCGGACAAGGGGGTACTGGGGCCAACGTCCTGACTTTC
CAISGQGGTGANVLTF